This T cell receptor (beta chain) was retrieved from a study of T cell responses to AZD1222 COVID-19 vaccine (dated by TCRdb to the early 2020s). For the wider study: TCR sequencing was performed for roughly 250 trial participants, of whom 207 were given two doses of AZD1222 and approximately 25 were given two doses of MenACWY control vaccine. Trial participants were enrolled by age into 18-55, 56-69 and 70-plus year subgroups, with roughly 150, 30 and 60 TCR-sequenced participants respectively. Paper-wide results and their limitations: The vaccine-associated CD4 TCRs covered the entire spike protein, and the dominant responses fell in regions 160-218 and 743-854. Participants were mostly white British and included more females than males, and it was suggested by the authors that clonal diversity may have been underestimated. A significant rise in spike-specific TCR breadth and depth was observed after two AZD1222 doses relative to day 0 and relative to MenACWY recipients. Only a handful of AZD1222 recipients were SARS-CoV-2 seropositive at baseline, limiting conclusions about previously exposed vaccinees. Nearly half of unique spike-specific TCRs reportedly recognized epitopes outside regions mutated in the B.1.351 and B.1.1.7 variants. Because no day 14 peak-response samples were available, repertoires were characterized only after the peak T cell response. The 56-69-year group was small, and its depth increase did not reach significance, likely because of low power.

The CDR3 regions of human TCRbeta chains were subjected to immunosequencing. In the authors' own workflow: Repertoire TCRs were matched against a reference library of SARS-CoV-2-specific TCRs generated with the MIRA antigen-specificity platform. Breadth was defined as the fraction of unique TCRs that were SARS-CoV-2-associated, and depth was defined as the fraction of total T cells that were SARS-CoV-2-associated. Using the MIRA data, each spike-specific TCR was mapped to the spike region that the TCR reacts to and placed in a CD4 or CD8 class. Log10-transformed breadth and depth values were compared by one-way ANOVA with Sidak's multiple comparisons tests. Not all clones reach the TCRdb copy of this immuneACCESS table, which keeps in-frame sequences only. Checked studies attribute under half of the gap to unresolved V genes and leave the rest unexplained. The DNA gave D and trimming, while V, J and clone size come from that table. Recorded for this sample are roughly 180,000 clones; roughly 92% of them occurred a single time. Around 3% of the sample is taken by the ten largest.

This clone has more than one count but fewer than ten. This clone's antigen is unknown. The sample holds no much larger clone one base away, and base qualities are not on file. The CDR1 and CDR2 encoded by the germline V gene (reference sequence) are LNHDA and SQIVND. From its cysteine to its phenylalanine, the CDR3 spans 13 amino acids. Only CDR3 DNA is held: 39 bases, read in frame from base 1. V is clipped by 1 base and J by 10 bases, and the sequence between their germline boundaries is 8 bases long. This specimen's time point label, per the study, means: about 28 days (+/-7) after the second vaccine dose. AZD1222 recipients with second doses at about 4 weeks or about 12 weeks were pooled, because spike-specific TCR depth and breadth did not differ between schedules. Vaccinee samples were obtained from the UK trials COV001 and COV002, which included a single-blind randomized controlled phase 2/3 trial of AZD1222 (ChAdOx1 nCoV-19) in healthy adults. For TCRbeta chain sequencing, PBMC samples from trial participants were taken at day 0 and at day 28 after the second dose.

The source of this sequence is an adult who received the AZD1222 COVID-19 vaccine. The V and J genes are TRBV19 and TRBJ1-6; confidence is insufficient to name the D gene. The sample was peripheral blood, taken 28 days after the second AZD1222 dose. The DNA sequence reads TGTGCCAGTAGTATAGGGCGGGGATCACCCCTCCACTTT. Translated, it gives CASSIGRGSPLHF. The full variable domain, completed from the reference TRBV19 and TRBJ1-6 proteins outside the CDR3, reads DGGITQSPKYLFRKEGQNVTLSCEQNLNHDAMYWYRQDPGQGLRLIYYSQIVNDFQKGDIAEGYSVSREKKESFPLTVTSAQKNPTAFYLCASSIGRGSPLHFGNGTRLTVT.